The 2 T cell receptor beta chains given below trace back to one sample, sequenced in a study of shared clonotypes between healthy human individuals. The assay was immunoSEQ multiplex PCR, and TCRdb's table has in-frame clones only and misses some. The sample lists 2 million to 3 million clones; roughly 93% were seen once. The sample comprised naive CD4+ T cells from PBMCs. Indicated subset: CD45RA+ positively selected. The receptors derive from a young man in good health. Some clones in this sample may be carry-over from other donors' samples.

This rearrangement joins TRBV5-8 to TRBJ2-3; D gene ambiguous. This CDR3 has 15 amino acids. CDR1 and CDR2 (germline): SGHTS, YDEGEE. The V end lost 2 bases, the J end lost 1 base, and 11 bases lay between the germline ends. The CDR3 bases are TGTGCCAGCAGCTTCCCCACGGCTCGCACAGATACGCAGTATTTT. As protein: CASSFPTARTDTQYF.

Concerning this clone: Other DNA sequences in this specimen translate into the identical CDR3. The chain combines TRBV27 with TRBJ2-6, with 11 bases lining up with TRBD2. CDR1 and CDR2 from the germline V gene are MNHEY and SMNVEV (reference sequence). Trimming cost V 5 bases and J 0 bases; bases outside gene matches: 0. The CDR3 is 16 residues long. This CDR3 reads CASSLAGGSGANVLTF. The CDR3 nucleotides read TGTGCCAGCAGTCTAGCGGGAGGCTCTGGGGCCAACGTCCTGACTTTC.